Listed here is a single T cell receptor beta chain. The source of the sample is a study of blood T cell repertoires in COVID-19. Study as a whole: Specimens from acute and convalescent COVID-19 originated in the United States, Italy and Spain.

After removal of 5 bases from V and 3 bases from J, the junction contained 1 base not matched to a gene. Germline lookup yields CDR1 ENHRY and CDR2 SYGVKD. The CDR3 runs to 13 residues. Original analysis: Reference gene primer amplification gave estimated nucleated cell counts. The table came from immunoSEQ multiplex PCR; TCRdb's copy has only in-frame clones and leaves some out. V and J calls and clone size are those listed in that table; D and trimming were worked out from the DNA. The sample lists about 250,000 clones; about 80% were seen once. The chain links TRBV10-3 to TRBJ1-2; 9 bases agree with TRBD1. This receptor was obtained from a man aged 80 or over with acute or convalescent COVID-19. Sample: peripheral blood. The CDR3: CAISRQGDYGYTF. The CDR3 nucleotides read TGTGCCATCAGTCGACAGGGGGACTATGGCTACACCTTC.